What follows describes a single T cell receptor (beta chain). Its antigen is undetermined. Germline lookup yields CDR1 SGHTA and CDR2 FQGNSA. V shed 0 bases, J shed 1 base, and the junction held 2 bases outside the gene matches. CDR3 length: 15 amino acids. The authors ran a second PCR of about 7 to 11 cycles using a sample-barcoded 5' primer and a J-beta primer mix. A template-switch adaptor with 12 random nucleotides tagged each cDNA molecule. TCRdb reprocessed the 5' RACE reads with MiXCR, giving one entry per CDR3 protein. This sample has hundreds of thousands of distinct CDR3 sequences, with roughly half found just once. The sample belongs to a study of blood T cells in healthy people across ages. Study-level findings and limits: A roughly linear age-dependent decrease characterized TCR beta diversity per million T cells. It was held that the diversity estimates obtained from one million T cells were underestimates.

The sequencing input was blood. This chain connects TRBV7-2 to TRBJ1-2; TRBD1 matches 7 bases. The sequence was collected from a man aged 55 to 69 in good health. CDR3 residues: CASSLATGVNYGYTF. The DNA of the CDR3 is TGTGCCAGCAGCTTAGCTACAGGGGTTAACTATGGCTACACCTTC.